The 14 T cell receptor beta chains below all came from one sample that was sequenced in a study of T cell responses to AZD1222 COVID-19 vaccine. The table came from immunoSEQ multiplex PCR; TCRdb's copy has only in-frame clones and leaves some out. The sample yields 100,000 or so clones, roughly 80% seen once. The sequenced sample was peripheral blood, obtained on day 0 of AZD1222 vaccination. These receptors all come from an adult in good health.

The chain recombines TRBV9 with TRBJ2-3; 8 bases fit TRBD2. This CDR3 region has 17 residues. Trimming at V came to 4 bases and at J to 3 bases, leaving 13 bases not matched to a gene. Looked up from germline, CDR1 is SGDLS and CDR2 is YYNGEE. The CDR3 loop reads CASSSRSSGSLTDTQYF. CDR3 bases: TGTGCCAGCAGCTCCCGTTCGAGCGGGAGTTTGACAGATACGCAGTATTTT.

The CDR3 protein is CASSQAPGRTGYTF. The DNA of the CDR3 is TGTGCCAGCAGCCAAGCCCCCGGGCGGACTGGCTACACCTTC. The genes are TRBV3-1 (or the pseudogene TRBV3-2) and TRBJ1-2; D is unclear. CDR3 length: 14 residues. The V end lost 1 base, the J end lost 7 bases, and 13 bases lay between the germline ends. Germline V CDR1 and CDR2: LGHDT, YNNKEL (reference sequence).

The chain carries TRBV24-1 and TRBJ2-5; a possible D gene is TRBD2 (5 bases). Deletions cut 6 bases from V and 1 base from J, with 8 bases between. Per germline, CDR1 KGHDR and CDR2 SFDVKD. This CDR3 region has 13 residues. CDR3 DNA: TGTGCCACCAGTTTGGCGGGCCAAGAGACCCAGTACTTC. Its protein product is CATSLAGQETQYF.

Only one count was recorded for this clone. The genes are TRBV6-5 and TRBJ1-2; a weak D match, TRBD1 (6 bases). The length of the CDR3 is 15 residues. V lost 5 bases to trimming and J lost 4 bases, with 17 bases between them. Germline CDR1 is MNHEY and CDR2 is SVGAGI. In nucleotides, the CDR3 is TGTGCCAGCAGTACAATGACAGGCTTTCTCTATGGCTACACCTTC. Translating gives CASSTMTGFLYGYTF.

The V call is TRBV2, the J call TRBJ2-1; no clear D. V lost 6 bases, J lost 4 bases, and 10 bases lay in between. CDR3 length: 13 residues. Germline CDR1 SNHLY, CDR2 FYNNEI. CDR3 sequence reads: CASSSDGYNEQFF. The DNA of the CDR3 is TGTGCCAGCAGCAGCGACGGTTACAATGAGCAGTTCTTC.

The chain uses TRBV6-5 and TRBJ2-2; D perhaps matches TRBD2 (5 bases). CDR1 and CDR2 from the germline V gene are MNHEY and SVGAGI. The germline V and J ends were trimmed by 8 bases and 2 bases, with 15 bases remaining between them. This CDR3 is built from 15 residues. The CDR3 coding sequence is TGTGCCAGCGGGAGAAGGTCCCTTAACACCGGGGAGCTGTTTTTT. Its translation is CASGRRSLNTGELFF.

J is TRBJ1-6 and V is TRBV5-1, with no clear D. The length of the CDR3 is 15 residues. Germline V gene lookup returns CDR1 SGHRS and CDR2 YFSETQ. Trimming removed 0 bases at V and 7 bases at J, with 11 bases between. The CDR3 region is CASSLEVLGNSPLHF. The CDR3 DNA follows: TGCGCCAGCAGCTTGGAGGTCTTAGGGAATTCACCCCTCCACTTT.

The chain has TRBV5-6 and TRBJ2-2, with TRBD1 matching 9 bases. The CDR3 length is 14 residues. Trimming removed 3 bases from V and 5 bases from J; junction bases left unmatched: 2. The germline V gene encodes CDR1 SGHDT and CDR2 YYEEEE. The CDR3 loop reads CASSWGTGTGELFF. The CDR3 nucleotides are TGTGCCAGCAGCTGGGGGACAGGGACCGGGGAGCTGTTTTTT.

The rearrangement links TRBV27 to TRBJ2-1; 7 positions match TRBD1. The CDR3 sequence is 14 residues long. In germline, CDR1 is MNHEY, CDR2 SMNVEV (reference sequence). V shed 6 bases and J 0 bases; nucleotides not matched to a gene: 2. In DNA, the CDR3 is TGTGCCAGCAGAACAGGGGACTCCTACAATGAGCAGTTCTTC. Its translation is CASRTGDSYNEQFF.

The V call is TRBV10-2, the J call TRBJ1-1, with D possibly being TRBD1 (5 bases). The CDR3 covers 14 residues. Looked up from germline, CDR1 is WSHSY and CDR2 is SAAADI. V shed 2 bases and J shed 4 bases, with 11 bases lying between them. CDR3 bases: TGCGCCAGCAGTGAGAGTGAGGGACGCACTGAAGCTTTCTTT. As protein: CASSESEGRTEAFF.

CDR3 DNA sequence: TGTGCCAGCAGCTTAGATTGGGCCAGTAGTGGTGAAGCTTTCTTT. It yields the protein CASSLDWASSGEAFF. The chain is built from TRBV7-9 and TRBJ1-1, with unresolved D. The V and J ends lost 1 base and 7 bases respectively, with 16 bases between them. Germline CDR1 and CDR2: SEHNR and FQNEAQ (reference sequence). The CDR3 spans 15 residues. The complete variable domain, with remaining parts taken from reference TRBV7-9 and TRBJ1-1, reads DTGVSQNPRHKITKRGQNVTFRCDPISEHNRLYWYRQTLGQGPEFLTYFQNEAQLEKSRLLSDRFSAERPKGSFSTLEIQRTEQGDSAMYLCASSLDWASSGEAFFGQGTRLTVV.

J is TRBJ1-2 and V is TRBV7-9; D unclear. Trimming shortened V by 3 bases and J by 5 bases, and 7 bases separated the two germline ends. Per the germline V gene, CDR1 is SEHNR and CDR2 is FQNEAQ (reference sequence). This CDR3 has 12 amino acids. CDR3 residues: CASSLDGYGYTF. The CDR3 DNA sequence: TGTGCCAGCAGCTTGGATGGGTATGGCTACACCTTC.

This chain connects TRBV6-5 to TRBJ1-3, with D hard to call. The germline V and J ends were trimmed by 6 bases and 0 bases, with 6 bases remaining between them. The germline gives CDR1 MNHEY, CDR2 SVGAGI. The CDR3 runs 13 residues. The CDR3 DNA is TGTGCCAGCAGACAGAACTCTGGAAACACCATATATTTT. Protein sequence: CASRQNSGNTIYF.

This chain connects TRBV6-5 to TRBJ1-6; D gene ambiguous. The CDR3 has 16 amino acids. V gave up 3 bases and J gave up 5 bases, with 14 bases separating them. Germline-derived CDR1 and CDR2 are MNHEY and SVGAGI. This CDR3 reads CASSYGAGINNSPLHF. The DNA of the CDR3 is TGTGCCAGCAGTTATGGTGCTGGAATAAATAATTCACCCCTCCACTTT.